The 5 T cell receptor beta chains in this list originate from one sample, sequenced in a study of control samples from healthy donors and cancer patients. Data came from immunoSEQ multiplex PCR; TCRdb stores just in-frame clones and leaves some out. The sample lists about 180,000 clones, 80% to 95% occurring once. Material for sequencing was blood. The receptors were sampled from a woman aged 35 to 49 in good health.

The V and J genes are TRBV7-9 and TRBJ2-1; 7 positions match TRBD1. V lost 5 bases, J lost 6 bases, and 13 bases stayed unmatched. The germline gives CDR1 SEHNR, CDR2 FQNEAQ (reference sequence). This CDR3 has 16 residues. The CDR3 nucleotides are TGTGCCAGCAGCCCCCGACAGGGATCCTCCAGCAATGAGCAGTTCTTC. This codes for CASSPRQGSSSNEQFF.

The rearrangement joins TRBV12-3 or TRBV12-4 to TRBJ1-1; D call uncertain. CDR3 length equals 13 residues. V was shortened by 2 bases and J by 8 bases, with 12 bases between the two germline ends. The CDR3 spells CASSLPGSSEAFF. CDR3 nucleotide sequence: TGTGCCAGCAGTTTACCTGGGTCTTCCGAAGCTTTCTTT.

Turning to this clone: Sequence at one end of the junction differs from germline and may be a read error. The rearrangement links TRBV5-4 to TRBJ2-1; 12 bases map to TRBD1. Per germline, CDR1 SGHNT and CDR2 YYREEE (reference sequence). This CDR3 contains 14 residues. The chain's CDR3 is CASSLGQGAYEQFF. The CDR3 nucleotides read TGTGCCAGCAGTTTGGGACAGGGGGCCTATGAGCAGTTCTTC.

This chain links TRBV18 with TRBJ1-5; 8 bases align to TRBD1. CDR1 is KGHSH and CDR2 is LQKENI in the germline V gene. This CDR3 spans 15 amino acids. Losses at the gene ends were 3 bases for V and 3 bases for J; bases not matched to a gene: 4. The CDR3 loop reads CASSPTGAPNQPQHF. The CDR3 DNA is TGTGCCAGCTCACCGACAGGGGCCCCCAATCAGCCCCAGCATTTT.

This clone showed up just once. This chain uses TRBV3-1 (or the pseudogene TRBV3-2) with TRBJ2-7; TRBD2 matches 11 bases. V was clipped by 1 base and J by 2 bases; unmatched bases: 7. Germline V lookup: CDR1 LGHDT, CDR2 YNNKEL (reference sequence). The CDR3 has 17 amino acids. The CDR3 DNA is TGTGCCAGCAGCCAAGTCGGCCTAGCGGGGGGAACCTACGAGCAGTACTTC. Amino acids: CASSQVGLAGGTYEQYF.